The clone carrying this TCR beta chain was counted between two and nine times. Its matching antigen is unknown. Expressed TCRB transcripts got sequenced, as all isolated RNA was reverse transcribed. Profiling relied on immunoSEQ multiplex PCR, and the TCRdb table lists in-frame clones only, not all of them. The table lists about 120,000 clones, about a sixth of them singletons. This sample is drawn from a study of beta chain features in type 1 diabetes. Study-level points and caveats: A definitive answer on HLA type influencing TCRB rearrangement was not reached here. Moderate yet significant TCRB CDR3 shortening was seen in Type 1 diabetes patients in all four CD4+ subsets.

The J segment lost 7 bases and the V segment lost 1 base, leaving 6 bases of the junction unmatched. The CDR3 length is 15 residues. Germline V CDR1 and CDR2: SGHTA, FQGNSA. The chain combines TRBV7-2 with TRBJ2-2; 7 bases fit TRBD2. The material sequenced was central memory CD4+ T cells from blood. The clonotype was recovered from a man aged 25-40 years with type 1 diabetes. CDR3 protein: CASSLVGLVGGELFF. DNA for the CDR3: TGTGCCAGCAGCTTAGTAGGACTAGTCGGCGGGGAGCTGTTTTTT.